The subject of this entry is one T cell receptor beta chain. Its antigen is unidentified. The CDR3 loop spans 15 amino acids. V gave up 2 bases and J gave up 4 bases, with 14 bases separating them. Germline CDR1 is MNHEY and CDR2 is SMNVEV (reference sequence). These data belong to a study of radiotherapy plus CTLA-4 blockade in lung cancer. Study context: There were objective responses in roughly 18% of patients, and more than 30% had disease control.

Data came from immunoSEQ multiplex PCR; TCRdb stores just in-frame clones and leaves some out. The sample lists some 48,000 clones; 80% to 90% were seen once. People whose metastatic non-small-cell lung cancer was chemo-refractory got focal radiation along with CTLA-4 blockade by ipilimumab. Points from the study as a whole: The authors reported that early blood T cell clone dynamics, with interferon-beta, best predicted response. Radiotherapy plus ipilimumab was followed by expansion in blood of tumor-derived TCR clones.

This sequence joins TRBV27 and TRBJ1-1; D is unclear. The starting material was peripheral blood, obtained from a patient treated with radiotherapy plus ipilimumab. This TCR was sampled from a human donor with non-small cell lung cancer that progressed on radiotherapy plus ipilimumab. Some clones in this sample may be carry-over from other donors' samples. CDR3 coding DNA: TGTGCCAGCAGTTTACTCACGGGTTTGGGCACTGAAGCTTTCTTT. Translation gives CASSLLTGLGTEAFF.